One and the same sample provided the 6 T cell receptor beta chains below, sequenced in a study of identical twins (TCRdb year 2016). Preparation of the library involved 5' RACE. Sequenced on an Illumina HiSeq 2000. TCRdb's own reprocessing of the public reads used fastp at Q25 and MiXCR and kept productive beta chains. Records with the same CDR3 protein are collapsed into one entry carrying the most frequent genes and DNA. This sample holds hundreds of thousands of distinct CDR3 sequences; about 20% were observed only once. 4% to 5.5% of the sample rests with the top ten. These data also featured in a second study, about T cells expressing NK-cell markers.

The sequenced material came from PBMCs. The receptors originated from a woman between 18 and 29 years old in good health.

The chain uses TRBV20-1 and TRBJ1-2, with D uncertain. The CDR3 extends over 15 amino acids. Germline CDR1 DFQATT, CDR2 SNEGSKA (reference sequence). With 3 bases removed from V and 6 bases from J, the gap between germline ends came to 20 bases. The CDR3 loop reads CSARFYDTRAHGYTF. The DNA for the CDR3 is TGCAGTGCTAGGTTTTATGATACGAGGGCACATGGCTACACCTTC.

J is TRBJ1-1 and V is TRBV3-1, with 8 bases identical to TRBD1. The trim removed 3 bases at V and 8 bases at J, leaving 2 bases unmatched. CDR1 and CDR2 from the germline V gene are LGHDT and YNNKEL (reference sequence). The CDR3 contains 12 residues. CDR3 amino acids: CASSQGQVEAFF. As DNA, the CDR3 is TGTGCCAGCAGCCAGGGACAGGTCGAAGCTTTCTTT.

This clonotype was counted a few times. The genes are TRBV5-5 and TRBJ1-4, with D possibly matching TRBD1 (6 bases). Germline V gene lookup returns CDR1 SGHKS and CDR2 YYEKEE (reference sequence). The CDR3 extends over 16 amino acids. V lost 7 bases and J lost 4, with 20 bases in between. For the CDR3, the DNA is TGTGCCAGCCGCGAGGGGGACATCGCCATTAATGAAAAACTGTTTTTT. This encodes CASREGDIAINEKLFF.

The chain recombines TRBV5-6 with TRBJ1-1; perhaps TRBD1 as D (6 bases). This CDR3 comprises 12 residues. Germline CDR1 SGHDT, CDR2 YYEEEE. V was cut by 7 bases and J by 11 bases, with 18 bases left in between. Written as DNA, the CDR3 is TGTGCCAGCCGCCTCAATCAGGGGTTGGCTTTCTTT. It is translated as CASRLNQGLAFF.

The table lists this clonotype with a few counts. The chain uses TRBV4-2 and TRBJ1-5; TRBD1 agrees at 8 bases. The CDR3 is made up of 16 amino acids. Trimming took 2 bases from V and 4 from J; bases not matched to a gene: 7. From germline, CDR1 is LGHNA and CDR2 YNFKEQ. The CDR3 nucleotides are TGTGCCAGCAGCCAACTAGACAGGGGTGGTAATCAGCCCCAGCATTTT. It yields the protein CASSQLDRGGNQPQHF.

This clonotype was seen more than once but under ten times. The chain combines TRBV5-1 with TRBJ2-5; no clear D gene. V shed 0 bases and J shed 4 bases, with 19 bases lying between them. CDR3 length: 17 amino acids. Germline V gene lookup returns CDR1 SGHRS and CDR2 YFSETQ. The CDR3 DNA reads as TGCGCCAGCAGCTTGGTTACCGTTCGGCAGGACCGAGAGACCCAGTACTTC. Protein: CASSLVTVRQDRETQYF.